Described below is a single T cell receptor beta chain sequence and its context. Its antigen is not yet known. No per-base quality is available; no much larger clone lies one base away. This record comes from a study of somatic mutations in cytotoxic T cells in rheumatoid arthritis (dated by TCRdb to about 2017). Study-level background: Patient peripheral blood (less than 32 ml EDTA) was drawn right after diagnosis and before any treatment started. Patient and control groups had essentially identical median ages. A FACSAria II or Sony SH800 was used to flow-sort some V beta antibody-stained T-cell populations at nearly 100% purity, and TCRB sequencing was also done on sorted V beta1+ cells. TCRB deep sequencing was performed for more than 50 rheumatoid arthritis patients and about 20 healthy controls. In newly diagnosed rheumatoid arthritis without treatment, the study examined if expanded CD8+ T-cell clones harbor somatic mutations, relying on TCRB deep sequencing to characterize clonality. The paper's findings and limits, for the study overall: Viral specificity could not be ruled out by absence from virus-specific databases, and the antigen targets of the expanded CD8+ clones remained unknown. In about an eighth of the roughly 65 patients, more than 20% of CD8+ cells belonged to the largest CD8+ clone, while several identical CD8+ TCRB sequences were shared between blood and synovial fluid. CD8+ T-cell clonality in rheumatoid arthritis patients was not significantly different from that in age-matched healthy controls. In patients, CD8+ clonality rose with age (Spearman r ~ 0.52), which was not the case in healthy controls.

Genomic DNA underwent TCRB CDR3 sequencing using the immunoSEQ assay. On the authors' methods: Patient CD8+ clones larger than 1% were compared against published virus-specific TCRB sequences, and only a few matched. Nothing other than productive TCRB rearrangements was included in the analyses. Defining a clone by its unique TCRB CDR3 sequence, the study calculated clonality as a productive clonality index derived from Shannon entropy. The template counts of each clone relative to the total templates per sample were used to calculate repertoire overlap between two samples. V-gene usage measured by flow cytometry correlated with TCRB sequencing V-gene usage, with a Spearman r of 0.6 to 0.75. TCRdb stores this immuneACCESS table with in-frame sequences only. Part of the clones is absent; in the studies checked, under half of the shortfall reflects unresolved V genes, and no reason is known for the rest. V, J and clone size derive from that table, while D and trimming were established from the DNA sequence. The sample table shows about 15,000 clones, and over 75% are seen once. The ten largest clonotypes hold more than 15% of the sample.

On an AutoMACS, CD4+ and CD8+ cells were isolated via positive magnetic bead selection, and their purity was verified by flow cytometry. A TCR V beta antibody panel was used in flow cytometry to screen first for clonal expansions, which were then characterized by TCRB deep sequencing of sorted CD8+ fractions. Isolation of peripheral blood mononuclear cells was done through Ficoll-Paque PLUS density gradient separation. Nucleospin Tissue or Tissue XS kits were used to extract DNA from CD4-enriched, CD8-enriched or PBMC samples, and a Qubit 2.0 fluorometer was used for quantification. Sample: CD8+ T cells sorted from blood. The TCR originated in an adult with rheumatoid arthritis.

The nucleotide sequence is given as TGTGCCATTTCGAAGGGGTACCAAGAGACCCAGTACTTC. Its translation reads: CAISKGYQETQYF. This chain joins TRBV6-1 to TRBJ2-5; the D gene is perhaps TRBD1, on 5 matching bases. CDR1 MNHNS and CDR2 SASEGT were looked up in the germline V gene. Taken from cysteine to phenylalanine, the CDR3 has 13 residues. Just CDR3 DNA is preserved here, 39 bases in frame from base 1. V is clipped by 10 bases and J by 0 bases, and the sequence between their germline boundaries is 12 bases long.